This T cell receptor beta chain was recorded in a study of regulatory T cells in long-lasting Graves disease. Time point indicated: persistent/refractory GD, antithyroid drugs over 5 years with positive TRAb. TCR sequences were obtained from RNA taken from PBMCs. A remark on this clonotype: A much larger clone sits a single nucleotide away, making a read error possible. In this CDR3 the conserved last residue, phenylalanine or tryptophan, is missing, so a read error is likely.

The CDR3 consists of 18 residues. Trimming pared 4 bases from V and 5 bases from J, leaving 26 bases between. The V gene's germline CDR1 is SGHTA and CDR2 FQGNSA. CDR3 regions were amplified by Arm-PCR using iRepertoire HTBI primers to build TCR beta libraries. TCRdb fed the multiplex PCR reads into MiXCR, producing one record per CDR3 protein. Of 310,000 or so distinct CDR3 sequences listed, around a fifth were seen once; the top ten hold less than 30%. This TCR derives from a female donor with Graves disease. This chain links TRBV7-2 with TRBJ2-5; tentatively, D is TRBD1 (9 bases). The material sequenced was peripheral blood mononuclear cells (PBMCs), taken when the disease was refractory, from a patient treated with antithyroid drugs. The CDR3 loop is CASSSMGPGGTGKETQYL. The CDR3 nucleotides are TGTGCCAGCAGCTCCATGGGACCGGGGGGGACAGGGAAGGAGACCCAGTACCTC.